The 10 T cell receptor beta chains below come from one sample, sequenced in a study of T cell responses to AZD1222 COVID-19 vaccine. The table came from immunoSEQ multiplex PCR; TCRdb's copy has only in-frame clones and leaves some out. The sample includes 90,000 to 150,000 clones, 80% to 90% seen only once; the top ten take 7.5% to 9.5%. Source: peripheral blood, taken on day 0 of AZD1222 vaccination. The receptors stem from an adult in good health.

The chain uses TRBV3-1 (or the pseudogene TRBV3-2) and TRBJ1-5, with D unresolved. CDR1 and CDR2 (germline): LGHDT, YNNKEL (reference sequence). Trimming shortened V by 4 bases and J by 0 bases, and 7 bases separated the two germline ends. The CDR3 length is 14 residues. The CDR3 coding sequence is TGTGCCAGCAGCCCGCTGAATAGCAATCAGCCCCAGCATTTT. Translated, it gives CASSPLNSNQPQHF.

The chain couples TRBV6-5 to TRBJ1-2; 8 nucleotides line up with TRBD1. The ends lost 2 bases at V and 4 bases at J; junction bases unmatched: 3. Germline V gene sequence: CDR1 MNHEY, CDR2 SVGAGI. This CDR3 comprises 14 residues. This chain's CDR3 is CASSYKGQGYGYTF. CDR3 nucleotides: TGTGCCAGCAGTTACAAAGGACAGGGCTATGGCTACACCTTC.

The chain carries TRBV11-3 and TRBJ2-1; 12 nucleotides match TRBD2. Trimming cost V 6 bases and J 2 bases; bases outside gene matches: 11. The CDR3 runs to 18 residues. Germline V gene data show CDR1 as SGHNT and CDR2 as YENEEA. Here the CDR3 reads CASSSPPTSGRPYNEQFF. Here the CDR3 DNA reads TGTGCCAGCAGTTCCCCGCCGACTAGCGGGAGACCCTACAATGAGCAGTTCTTC.

V and J are TRBV7-2 and TRBJ1-1; D gene ambiguous. There are 11 residues in the CDR3. Trimming pared 6 bases from V and 3 bases from J, leaving 5 bases between. CDR1 SGHTA and CDR2 FQGNSA come from the germline V gene. For the CDR3, the DNA is TGTGCCAGCAGTTATCACACTGAAGCTTTCTTT. Amino acid sequence: CASSYHTEAFF.

CDR3 sequence reads: CASSPAIGNTEAFF. CDR3 nucleotides: TGTGCCAGCTCACCGGCCATTGGAAACACTGAAGCTTTCTTT. This chain joins TRBV18 and TRBJ1-1; D is unresolved. Trimming removed 3 bases at V and 2 bases at J, with 10 bases between. The CDR3 extends over 14 amino acids. Germline CDR1 is KGHSH and CDR2 is LQKENI. The full variable domain, with the rest looked up from reference TRBV18 and TRBJ1-1, is NAGVMQNPRHLVRRRGQEARLRCSPMKGHSHVYWYRQLPEEGLKFMVYLQKENIIDESGMPKERFSAEFPKEGPSILRIQQVVRGDSAAYFCASSPAIGNTEAFFGQGTRLTVV.

J is TRBJ1-1 and V is TRBV2; D possibly corresponds to TRBD1 (6 bases). V was pared by 7 bases and J by 4 bases, with 19 bases between. Germline CDR1 is SNHLY and CDR2 is FYNNEI. The CDR3 is 15 amino acids. CDR3 amino acids: CASTGQGRLGTEAFF. The CDR3 bases are TGTGCCAGCACAGGCCAGGGGAGGTTGGGCACTGAAGCTTTCTTT. Combining the CDR3 with reference TRBV2 and TRBJ1-1 gives the whole variable domain EPEVTQTPSHQVTQMGQEVILRCVPISNHLYFYWYRQILGQKVEFLVSFYNNEISEKSEIFDDQFSVERPDGSNFTLKIRSTKLEDSAMYFCASTGQGRLGTEAFFGQGTRLTVV.

The rearrangement links TRBV2 to TRBJ1-5; 7 bases agree with TRBD1. Trimming removed 6 bases from V and 1 base from J; junction bases left unmatched: 6. This CDR3 comprises 15 residues. The germline V gene has CDR1 SNHLY and CDR2 FYNNEI. CDR3 coding DNA: TGTGCCAGCAGAATCTACAGGGGAAGCAATCAGCCCCAGCATTTT. It specifies CASRIYRGSNQPQHF.

The rearrangement uses TRBV5-1 and TRBJ2-7; 9 bases match TRBD1. With 4 bases clipped from V and 3 bases from J, the junction kept 17 bases outside the gene matches. The CDR3 sequence is 18 residues long. CDR1 is SGHRS, CDR2 YFSETQ, per germline. In DNA form, the CDR3 reads TGCGCCAGCAGCCCCGGACAGGGGCAGGTAAGGAAACACTACGAGCAGTACTTC. Protein sequence: CASSPGQGQVRKHYEQYF.

This rearrangement joins TRBV24-1 to TRBJ2-3, with D possibly being TRBD1 (5 bases). From germline, CDR1 is KGHDR and CDR2 SFDVKD. The CDR3 is made up of 14 amino acids. V lost 0 bases and J 6 bases, leaving 9 bases between the germline ends. The CDR3 protein is CATSDLLGVDTQYF. As DNA, the CDR3 is TGTGCCACCAGTGATTTGTTAGGGGTGGATACGCAGTATTTT.

The chain has TRBV5-1 and TRBJ2-4, with a weak D call TRBD2 (8 bases). The CDR3 runs 15 residues. V was trimmed by 4 bases and J by 4 bases, leaving 15 bases between them. Germline-derived CDR1 and CDR2 are SGHRS and YFSETQ. The CDR3 DNA reads as TGCGCCAGCAGCCCGCGGGGGGACAGTAAAAACATTCAGTACTTC. As protein: CASSPRGDSKNIQYF.